This T cell receptor beta chain was sequenced for a study of T-cell memory formation after mild COVID-19. TCRdb fed the 5' RACE reads into MiXCR, producing one record per CDR3 protein. The profile covers around 420,000 distinct CDR3 sequences, with around 24% appearing a single time and roughly 8.7% taken by the ten largest. Between the trimmed V and J ends, which lost 6 bases and 2 bases, there was a span of 14 bases. Germline CDR1 is MNHNY and CDR2 is SVGAGI (reference sequence). CDR3 size: 14 residues. Sequencing was performed on PBMCs or a T cell subset sorted from them (not recorded which). This chain links TRBV6-6 with TRBJ2-7, with D possibly matching TRBD1 (6 bases). This receptor was identified in an adult woman who had mild COVID-19 (a few samples of this study predate the infection). Cell type and time point are not known. The CDR3 DNA is TGTGCCAGCAGCCTTATGGACAGTACCTACGAGCAGTACTTC. Its protein product is CASSLMDSTYEQYF.